Each of the 22 T cell receptor beta chains below was sequenced from the same sample in a study of technical replicates of blood from several donors. The protocol was immunoSEQ multiplex PCR, while the TCRdb copy is restricted to in-frame clones and leaves out a portion. The table records about 85,000 clones, 94% of them present only once. Sequenced: T cells isolated from PBMCs. Every receptor here comes from a human donor in good health.

The chain recombines TRBV28 with TRBJ1-5, with 8 bases aligning to TRBD1. The J segment lost 6 bases and the V segment lost 4 bases, leaving 5 bases of the junction unmatched. CDR3 length equals 14 residues. Looked up from germline, CDR1 is MDHEN and CDR2 is SYDVKM. For the CDR3, the DNA is TGTGCCAGCAGTTCCCTCCAGGGGGCTCAGCCCCAGCATTTT. This sequence encodes CASSSLQGAQPQHF.

V gene TRBV29-1 combines with J gene TRBJ2-7; D perhaps matches TRBD2 (6 bases). The CDR3 contains 12 residues. Germline CDR1 is SQVTM and CDR2 is ANQGSEA. The V and J ends lost 5 bases and 7 bases respectively, with 15 bases between them. CDR3 coding DNA: TGCAGCGTTCGGGGGACCAGCATGGAGCAGTACTTC. This encodes CSVRGTSMEQYF.

The chain employs TRBV23-1 and TRBJ1-1; D may be TRBD1 (6 bases). TRBV23-1 is an open reading frame, and its role is uncertain. The germline V and J ends were trimmed by 0 bases and 4 bases, with 21 bases remaining between them. The CDR3 extends over 18 amino acids. The CDR3: CASSQSYLQGSLGTEAFF. The CDR3 DNA sequence: TGCGCCAGCAGTCAATCCTATCTACAGGGATCTTTGGGCACTGAAGCTTTCTTT.

The genes are TRBV28 and TRBJ1-5; D gene uncertain. Germline-derived CDR1 and CDR2 are MDHEN and SYDVKM. Trimming shortened V by 2 bases and J by 6 bases, and 8 bases separated the two germline ends. The CDR3 contains 13 residues. CDR3 sequence (DNA): TGTGCCAGCAGTTTAGCACAAACTCAGCCCCAGCATTTT. This translates into CASSLAQTQPQHF.

V gene TRBV7-2 combines with J gene TRBJ2-3, with D possibly matching TRBD2 (6 bases). Germline CDR1 and CDR2: SGHTA and FQGNSA. The CDR3 is made up of 15 amino acids. Trimming shortened V by 1 base and J by 2 bases, and 10 bases separated the two germline ends. The CDR3 DNA reads TGTGCCAGCAGCTTAGACGGGAGCCCCACAGATACGCAGTATTTT. Protein: CASSLDGSPTDTQYF.

Only one count was recorded for this clone. The V and J genes are TRBV7-9 and TRBJ2-7; TRBD2 agrees at 10 bases. This CDR3 comprises 17 residues. The V and J ends lost 3 bases and 4 bases, in that order; junction bases with no gene match: 12. CDR1 and CDR2 (germline): SEHNR, FQNEAQ (reference sequence). The CDR3 bases are TGTGCCAGCAGCTTTACGCCTAGCGGGAGAAATGTTTACGAGCAGTACTTC. Translating gives CASSFTPSGRNVYEQYF.

J is TRBJ2-7 and V is TRBV9; tentatively, D is TRBD2 (7 bases). The CDR3 has 15 residues. V lost 0 bases to trimming and J lost 4 bases, with 14 bases between them. Germline CDR1 and CDR2: SGDLS and YYNGEE. The CDR3 loop is CASSVGGGGNYEQYF. CDR3 bases: TGTGCCAGCAGCGTAGGGGGCGGGGGCAATTACGAGCAGTACTTC.

This chain joins TRBV4-3 and TRBJ2-5; D might be TRBD1 (7 bases). Germline-derived CDR1 and CDR2 are LGHNA and YSLEER. With 0 bases removed from V and 5 bases from J, the gap between germline ends came to 13 bases. This CDR3 is built from 15 residues. The CDR3 DNA reads TGCGCCAGCAGCCAAGATTTCAGGGGGGTTGAGACCCAGTACTTC. Protein: CASSQDFRGVETQYF.

The rearrangement joins TRBV19 to TRBJ1-1; TRBD1 is a possible D gene (5 bases). There are 13 residues in the CDR3. Per the germline V gene, CDR1 is LNHDA and CDR2 is SQIVND (reference sequence). The V end lost 4 bases, the J end lost 0 bases, and 6 bases lay between the germline ends. CDR3 sequence (DNA): TGTGCCAGTAGTACGACAGTGAACACTGAAGCTTTCTTT. Protein product: CASSTTVNTEAFF.

V usage is TRBV7-3 and J usage is TRBJ2-3, with TRBD2 as a possible D gene (6 bases). Germline CDR1 SGHTA, CDR2 FQGTGA. The CDR3 consists of 14 residues. Trimming removed 2 bases from V and 6 bases from J, with 12 bases in between. The CDR3 region is CASSLAGSLDTQYF. The CDR3 DNA reads as TGTGCCAGCAGCTTAGCGGGAAGCTTGGATACGCAGTATTTT.

V gene TRBV7-8 combines with J gene TRBJ2-3, with 11 bases fitting TRBD2. The V gene's germline CDR1 is SGHVS and CDR2 FQNEAQ. Unmatched junction bases numbered 6, after V lost 3 bases and J lost 4 bases. This CDR3 has 16 residues. The CDR3 is CASSLMTSGNADTQYF. The CDR3, as DNA: TGTGCCAGCAGCTTGATGACTAGCGGGAACGCAGATACGCAGTATTTT. The whole variable domain, remainder taken from reference TRBV7-8 and TRBJ2-3, is GAGVSQSPRYKVAKRGQDVALRCDPISGHVSLFWYQQALGQGPEFLTYFQNEAQLDKSGLPSDRFFAERPEGSVSTLKIQRTQQEDSAVYLCASSLMTSGNADTQYFGPGTRLTVL.

The rearrangement links TRBV4-1 to TRBJ1-3; D not certain. The germline V and J ends were trimmed by 0 bases and 0 bases, with 15 bases remaining between them. Germline CDR1 is MGHRA and CDR2 is YSYEKL. The CDR3 extends over 18 amino acids. CDR3: CASSQDRGIIDSGNTIYF. The CDR3 coding sequence is TGCGCCAGCAGCCAAGATCGAGGGATAATAGACTCTGGAAACACCATATATTTT.

The V and J genes are TRBV19 and TRBJ1-5, with D unclear. The CDR3 contains 12 residues. V gave up 3 bases and J gave up 5 bases, with 5 bases separating them. Germline CDR1 is LNHDA and CDR2 is SQIVND (reference sequence). The CDR3 loop is CASSIGYQPQHF. The CDR3 DNA reads TGTGCCAGTAGTATCGGGTATCAGCCCCAGCATTTT.

The genes are TRBV4-1 and TRBJ1-5; tentatively, D is TRBD1 (5 bases). The ends were cut back, 8 bases at V and 7 bases at J, with 24 bases in the middle. Germline lookup yields CDR1 MGHRA and CDR2 YSYEKL. The CDR3 contains 16 residues. In DNA form, the CDR3 reads TGCGCCAGCCACGCCCAAGTCGGGGCAGCGGGCCAGCCCCAGCATTTT. It specifies CASHAQVGAAGQPQHF.

The chain has TRBV6-6 and TRBJ1-5; TRBD1 aligns across 8 bases. The CDR3 extends over 14 amino acids. V was clipped by 5 bases and J by 3 bases; unmatched bases: 3. Germline-derived CDR1 and CDR2 are MNHNY and SVGAGI (reference sequence). The DNA of the CDR3 is TGTGCCAGCAGTGGGACAGGCCACAATCAGCCCCAGCATTTT. It specifies CASSGTGHNQPQHF.

The rearrangement uses TRBV4-1 and TRBJ2-7; 15 bases line up with TRBD2. The CDR3 spans 16 residues. The germline V gene encodes CDR1 MGHRA and CDR2 YSYEKL. V was pared by 4 bases and J by 6 bases, with 7 bases of the junction left unmatched. The CDR3 nucleotides read TGCGCCAGCAGCCGATCATGGACTAGCGGGAGGGGCGAGCAGTACTTC. Amino acid sequence: CASSRSWTSGRGEQYF.

CDR3 protein: CAISGGPEAFF. CDR3 nucleotides: TGTGCCATTTCGGGGGGCCCTGAAGCTTTCTTT. This sequence joins TRBV10-3 and TRBJ1-1; a weak D match, TRBD1 (6 bases). The germline gives CDR1 ENHRY, CDR2 SYGVKD. V shed 9 bases and J shed 6 bases, with 11 bases lying between them. The CDR3 has 11 amino acids.

The chain employs TRBV5-6 and TRBJ1-1, with D unresolved. This CDR3 has 12 amino acids. Germline-derived CDR1 and CDR2 are SGHDT and YYEEEE. The V gene lost 4 bases and the J gene lost 3 bases, with 7 bases spanning the gap. As DNA, the CDR3 is TGTGCCAGCAGCCGCGTGGACACTGAAGCTTTCTTT. Its translation: CASSRVDTEAFF.

The chain is built from TRBV19 and TRBJ1-5; D call uncertain. Germline lookup yields CDR1 LNHDA and CDR2 SQIVND (reference sequence). Trimming took 7 bases from V and 8 from J, leaving 12 bases between them. The CDR3 is 12 amino acids. The CDR3 DNA is TGTGCCAGTATCTCATCGGGAGAGCCCCAGCATTTT. The encoded protein is CASISSGEPQHF. The variable domain in full, completed from reference TRBV19 and TRBJ1-5, reads DGGITQSPKYLFRKEGQNVTLSCEQNLNHDAMYWYRQDPGQGLRLIYYSQIVNDFQKGDIAEGYSVSREKKESFPLTVTSAQKNPTAFYLCASISSGEPQHFGDGTRLSIL.

The sample holds one count of this clone. V and J are TRBV28 and TRBJ1-2; D possibly corresponds to TRBD1 (5 bases). CDR1 and CDR2 from the germline V gene are MDHEN and SYDVKM. V lost 5 bases to trimming and J lost 3 bases, with 25 bases between them. The CDR3 totals 18 residues. For the CDR3, the DNA is TGTGCCAGCAGTCCGCCAACCCCCGCCCGACAGCACTACTATGGCTACACCTTC. Amino acids: CASSPPTPARQHYYGYTF.

This rearrangement joins TRBV27 to TRBJ1-1, with D unclear. CDR1 and CDR2 from the germline V gene are MNHEY and SMNVEV (reference sequence). With 0 bases removed from V and 4 bases from J, the gap between germline ends came to 6 bases. CDR3 size: 13 residues. This chain's CDR3 is CASSLSSPTEAFF. CDR3 bases: TGTGCCAGCAGTTTATCTAGCCCCACTGAAGCTTTCTTT.

This clone was recorded a few times. This chain links TRBV6-1 with TRBJ1-5; no clear D. The CDR3 consists of 15 residues. The V gene's germline CDR1 is MNHNS and CDR2 SASEGT. Trimming pared 8 bases from V and 4 bases from J, leaving 18 bases between. CDR3 in amino acids: CASRLIAALNQPQHF. The CDR3 coding sequence is TGTGCCAGCCGGCTTATTGCGGCTCTTAATCAGCCCCAGCATTTT.